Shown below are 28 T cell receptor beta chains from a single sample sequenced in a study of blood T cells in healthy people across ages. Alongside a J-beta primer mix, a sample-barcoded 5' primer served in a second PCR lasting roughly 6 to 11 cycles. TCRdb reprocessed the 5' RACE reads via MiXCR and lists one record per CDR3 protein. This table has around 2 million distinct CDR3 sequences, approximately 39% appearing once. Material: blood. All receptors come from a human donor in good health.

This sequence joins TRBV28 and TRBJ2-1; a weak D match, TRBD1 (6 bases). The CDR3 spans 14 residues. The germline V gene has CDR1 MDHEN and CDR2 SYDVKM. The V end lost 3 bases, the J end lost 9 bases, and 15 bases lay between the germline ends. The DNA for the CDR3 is TGTGCCAGCAGTTTGGACAGAGGTGAGGGTGAGCAGTTCTTC. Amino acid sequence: CASSLDRGEGEQFF. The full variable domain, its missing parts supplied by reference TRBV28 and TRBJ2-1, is DVKVTQSSRYLVKRTGEKVFLECVQDMDHENMFWYRQDPGLGLRLIYFSYDVKMKEKGDIPEGYSVSREKKERFSLILESASTNQTSMYLCASSLDRGEGEQFFGPGTRLTVL.

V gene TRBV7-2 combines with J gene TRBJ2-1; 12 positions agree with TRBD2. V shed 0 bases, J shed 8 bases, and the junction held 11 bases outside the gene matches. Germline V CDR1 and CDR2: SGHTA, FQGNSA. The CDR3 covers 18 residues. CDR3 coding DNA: TGTGCCAGCAGCTTAGCCGGACTAGCGGGGTTGACTCTTGATGAGCAGTTCTTC. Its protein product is CASSLAGLAGLTLDEQFF.

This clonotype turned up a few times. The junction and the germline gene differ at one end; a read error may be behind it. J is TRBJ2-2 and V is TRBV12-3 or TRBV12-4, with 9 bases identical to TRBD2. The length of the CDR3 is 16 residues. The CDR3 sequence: CASSSGAGGHTGERFF. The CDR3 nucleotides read TGTGCCAGCAGTTCAGGAGCGGGGGGCCACACCGGGGAGCGGTTTTTT.

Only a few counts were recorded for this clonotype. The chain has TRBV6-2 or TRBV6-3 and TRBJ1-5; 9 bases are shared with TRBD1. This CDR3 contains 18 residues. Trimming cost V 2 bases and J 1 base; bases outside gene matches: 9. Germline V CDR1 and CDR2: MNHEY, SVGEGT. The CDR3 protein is CASSYAGQGVGSNQPQHF. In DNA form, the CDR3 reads TGTGCCAGCAGTTACGCGGGACAGGGAGTGGGAAGCAATCAGCCCCAGCATTTT.

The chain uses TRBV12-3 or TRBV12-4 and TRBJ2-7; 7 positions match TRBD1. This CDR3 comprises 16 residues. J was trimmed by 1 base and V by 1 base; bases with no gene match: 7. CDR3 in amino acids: CASSLGQGTRSYEQYF. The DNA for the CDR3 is TGTGCCAGCAGTTTAGGACAGGGAACGAGGTCCTACGAGCAGTACTTC.

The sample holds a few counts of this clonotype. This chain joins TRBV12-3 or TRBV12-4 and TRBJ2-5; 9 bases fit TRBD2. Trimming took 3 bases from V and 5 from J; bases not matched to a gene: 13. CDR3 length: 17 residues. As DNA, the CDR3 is TGTGCCAGCAGTTTCGGTGTAGCGGGAGAGGGACAGGAGACCCAGTACTTC. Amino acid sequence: CASSFGVAGEGQETQYF.

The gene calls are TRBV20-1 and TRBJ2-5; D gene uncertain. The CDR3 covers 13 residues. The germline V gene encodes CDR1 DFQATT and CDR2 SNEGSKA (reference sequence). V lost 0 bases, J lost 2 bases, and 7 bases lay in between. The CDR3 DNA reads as TGCAGTGCTAGAGAGGACCTACAAGAGACCCAGTACTTC. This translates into CSAREDLQETQYF.

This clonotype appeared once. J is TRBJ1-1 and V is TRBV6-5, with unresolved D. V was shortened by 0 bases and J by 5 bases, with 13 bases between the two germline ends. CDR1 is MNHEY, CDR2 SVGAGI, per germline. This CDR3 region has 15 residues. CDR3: CASSYSWEVGTEAFF. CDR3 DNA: TGTGCCAGCAGTTACTCGTGGGAAGTTGGGACTGAAGCTTTCTTT.

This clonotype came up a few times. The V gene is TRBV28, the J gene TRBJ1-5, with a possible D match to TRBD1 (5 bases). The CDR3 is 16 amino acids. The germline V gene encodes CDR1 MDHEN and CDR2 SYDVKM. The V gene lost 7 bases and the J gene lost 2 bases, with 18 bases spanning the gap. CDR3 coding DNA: TGTGCCAGCACCCTTAACCGGGGCTATGGCAATCAGCCCCAGCATTTT. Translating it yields CASTLNRGYGNQPQHF. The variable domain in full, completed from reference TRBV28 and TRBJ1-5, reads DVKVTQSSRYLVKRTGEKVFLECVQDMDHENMFWYRQDPGLGLRLIYFSYDVKMKEKGDIPEGYSVSREKKERFSLILESASTNQTSMYLCASTLNRGYGNQPQHFGDGTRLSIL.

The chain's CDR3 is CASSLYLEEGGSYTDTQYF. CDR3 in DNA: TGCGCCAGCAGCCTCTACCTTGAGGAGGGGGGTTCTTACACAGATACGCAGTATTTT. This sequence joins TRBV4-3 and TRBJ2-3; D possibly uses TRBD1 or TRBD2 (6 bases each). Trimming left V 4 bases short and J 2 bases short, with 25 bases between. The CDR3 is 19 amino acids. The V gene's germline CDR1 is LGHNA and CDR2 YSLEER.

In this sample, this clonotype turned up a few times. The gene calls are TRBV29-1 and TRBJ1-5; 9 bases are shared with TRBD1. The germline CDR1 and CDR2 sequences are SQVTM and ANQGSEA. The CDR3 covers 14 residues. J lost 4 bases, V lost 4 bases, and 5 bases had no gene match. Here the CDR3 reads CSVGAGQGNQPQHF. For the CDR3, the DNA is TGCAGCGTTGGGGCGGGACAGGGTAATCAGCCCCAGCATTTT.

The CDR3 sequence: CASSLRGSLNNEQFF. DNA for the CDR3: TGTGCCAGCAGCCTACGAGGATCCCTTAACAATGAGCAGTTCTTC. The chain joins TRBV7-6 to TRBJ2-1, with D unresolved. CDR1 is SGHVS, CDR2 FNYEAQ, per germline. This CDR3 is built from 15 residues. The V end was cut by 5 bases, the J end by 5 bases, with 16 bases between.

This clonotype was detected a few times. CDR3: CASSLTLDGTYEQYF. The CDR3, as DNA: TGTGCCAGCAGCTTAACCCTGGACGGGACCTACGAGCAGTACTTC. The chain couples TRBV7-9 to TRBJ2-7, with D perhaps TRBD2 (5 bases). The CDR3 is made up of 15 amino acids. V was cut by 2 bases and J by 2 bases, with 13 bases left in between. From germline, CDR1 is SEHNR and CDR2 FQNEAQ (reference sequence).

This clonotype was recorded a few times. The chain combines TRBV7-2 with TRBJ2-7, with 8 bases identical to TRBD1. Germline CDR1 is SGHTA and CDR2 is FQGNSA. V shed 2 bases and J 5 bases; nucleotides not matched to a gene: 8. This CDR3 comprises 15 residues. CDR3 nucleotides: TGTGCCAGCAGCTTACTCACAGGGGGTAGTAACGAGCAGTACTTC. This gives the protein CASSLLTGGSNEQYF. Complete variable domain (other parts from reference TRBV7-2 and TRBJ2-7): GAGVSQSPSNKVTEKGKDVELRCDPISGHTALYWYRQSLGQGLEFLIYFQGNSAPDKSGLPSDRFSAERTGGSVSTLTIQRTQQEDSAVYLCASSLLTGGSNEQYFGPGTRLTVT.

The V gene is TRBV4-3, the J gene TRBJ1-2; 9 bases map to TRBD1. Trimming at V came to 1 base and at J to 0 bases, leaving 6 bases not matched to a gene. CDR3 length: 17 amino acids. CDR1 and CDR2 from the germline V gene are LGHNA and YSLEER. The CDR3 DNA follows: TGCGCCAGCAGCCAAGGTTGGGGGACAGGGACTAACTATGGCTACACCTTC. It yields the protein CASSQGWGTGTNYGYTF.

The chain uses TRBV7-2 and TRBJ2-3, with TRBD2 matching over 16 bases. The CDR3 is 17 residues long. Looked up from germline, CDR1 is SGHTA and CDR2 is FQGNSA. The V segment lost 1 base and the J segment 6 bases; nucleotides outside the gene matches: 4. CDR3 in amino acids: CASSLEGLAGGMDTQYF. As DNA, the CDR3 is TGTGCCAGCAGCTTAGAGGGACTAGCGGGGGGGATGGATACGCAGTATTTT.

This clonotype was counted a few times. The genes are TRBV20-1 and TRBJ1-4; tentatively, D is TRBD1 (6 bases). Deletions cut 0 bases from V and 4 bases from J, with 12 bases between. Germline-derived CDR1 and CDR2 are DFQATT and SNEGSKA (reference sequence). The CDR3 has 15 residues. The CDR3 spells CSARDPGAVNEKLFF. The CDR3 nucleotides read TGCAGTGCTAGAGATCCAGGGGCAGTTAATGAAAAACTGTTTTTT.

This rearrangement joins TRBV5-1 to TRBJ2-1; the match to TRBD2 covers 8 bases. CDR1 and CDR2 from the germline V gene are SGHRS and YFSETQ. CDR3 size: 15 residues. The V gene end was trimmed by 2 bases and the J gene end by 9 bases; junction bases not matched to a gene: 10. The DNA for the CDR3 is TGCGCCAGCAGCTTTGGGCGGGGGGACTATTCTGAGCAGTTCTTC. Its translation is CASSFGRGDYSEQFF.

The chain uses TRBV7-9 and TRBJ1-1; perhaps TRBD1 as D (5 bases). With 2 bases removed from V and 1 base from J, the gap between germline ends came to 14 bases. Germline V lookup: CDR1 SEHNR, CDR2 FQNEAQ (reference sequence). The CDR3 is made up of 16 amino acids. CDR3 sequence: CASSLFVGVGNTEAFF. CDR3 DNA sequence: TGTGCCAGCAGCTTATTCGTAGGGGTAGGGAACACTGAAGCTTTCTTT.

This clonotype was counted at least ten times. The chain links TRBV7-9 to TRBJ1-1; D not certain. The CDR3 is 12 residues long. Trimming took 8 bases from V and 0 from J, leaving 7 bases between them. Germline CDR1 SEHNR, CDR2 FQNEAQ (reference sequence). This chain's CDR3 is CASGDMNTEAFF. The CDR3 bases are TGTGCCAGCGGGGATATGAACACTGAAGCTTTCTTT.

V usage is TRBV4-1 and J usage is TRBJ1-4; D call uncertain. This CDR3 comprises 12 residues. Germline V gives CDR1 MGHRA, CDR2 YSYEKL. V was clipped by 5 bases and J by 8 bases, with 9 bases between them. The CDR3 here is CASSYDMEKLFF. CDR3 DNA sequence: TGCGCCAGCAGCTACGACATGGAAAAACTGTTTTTT.

CDR3 protein: CASSLANVWTRAIRQDNEQFF. DNA of the CDR3: TGCGCCAGCAGCTTGGCCAACGTTTGGACTAGAGCTATACGTCAAGACAATGAGCAGTTCTTC. The genes are TRBV5-1 and TRBJ2-1, with 7 bases identical to TRBD2. Germline CDR1 reads SGHRS; CDR2 reads YFSETQ. The CDR3 consists of 21 residues. V trimming: 0 bases; J trimming: 5 bases; junction bases outside the gene matches: 23.

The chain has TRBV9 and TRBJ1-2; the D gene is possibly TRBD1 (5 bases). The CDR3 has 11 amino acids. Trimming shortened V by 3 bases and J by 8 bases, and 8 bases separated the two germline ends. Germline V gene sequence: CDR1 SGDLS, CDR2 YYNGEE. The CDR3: CASSGGEGYTF. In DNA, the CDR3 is TGTGCCAGCAGCGGGGGGGAAGGCTACACCTTC. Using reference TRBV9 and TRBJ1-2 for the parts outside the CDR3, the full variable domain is DSGVTQTPKHLITATGQRVTLRCSPRSGDLSVYWYQQSLDQGLQFLIQYYNGEERAKGNILERFSAQQFPDLHSELNLSSLELGDSALYFCASSGGEGYTFGSGTRLTVV.

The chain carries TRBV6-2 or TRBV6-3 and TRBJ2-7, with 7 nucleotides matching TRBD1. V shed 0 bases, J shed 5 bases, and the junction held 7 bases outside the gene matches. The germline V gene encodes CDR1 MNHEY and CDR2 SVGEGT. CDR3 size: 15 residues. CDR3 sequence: CASSYSGQCTHEQYF. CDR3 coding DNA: TGTGCCAGCAGTTACTCGGGACAGTGTACCCACGAGCAGTACTTC.

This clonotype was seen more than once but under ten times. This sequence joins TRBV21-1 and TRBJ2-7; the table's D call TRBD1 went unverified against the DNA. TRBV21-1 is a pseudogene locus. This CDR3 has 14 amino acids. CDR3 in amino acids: CASSKAGGSYEQYF. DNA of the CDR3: TGTGCCAGCAGCAAAGCGGGGGGATCCTACGAGCAGTACTTC.

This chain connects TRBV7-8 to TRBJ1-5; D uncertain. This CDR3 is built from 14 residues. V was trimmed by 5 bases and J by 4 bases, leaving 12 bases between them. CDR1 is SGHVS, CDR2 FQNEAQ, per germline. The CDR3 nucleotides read TGTGCCAGCAGCCCGACAAGCCAAAATCAGCCCCAGCATTTT. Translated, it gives CASSPTSQNQPQHF.

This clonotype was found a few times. This CDR3 reads CASRPTENDNQPQHF. CDR3 in DNA: TGTGCCAGCAGGCCTACAGAAAATGACAATCAGCCCCAGCATTTT. The chain combines TRBV2 with TRBJ1-5; the D is unclear. Deletions cut 6 bases from V and 3 bases from J, with 15 bases between. CDR1 is SNHLY and CDR2 is FYNNEI in the germline V gene. The CDR3 is 15 amino acids. Based on the CDR3 plus reference TRBV2 and TRBJ1-5, the full variable domain is EPEVTQTPSHQVTQMGQEVILRCVPISNHLYFYWYRQILGQKVEFLVSFYNNEISEKSEIFDDQFSVERPDGSNFTLKIRSTKLEDSAMYFCASRPTENDNQPQHFGDGTRLSIL.

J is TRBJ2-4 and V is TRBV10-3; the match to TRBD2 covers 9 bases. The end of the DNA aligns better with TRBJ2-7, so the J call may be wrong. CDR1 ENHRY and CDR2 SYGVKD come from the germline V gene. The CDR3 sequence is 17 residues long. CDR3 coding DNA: TGTGCCATCAGAGAGGGGCTAGCGGGGACGACGACCTACGAGCAGTACTTC. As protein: CAIREGLAGTTTYEQYF.